This is a list of T cell receptor beta chains from one sample in a study of blood T cell repertoires in COVID-19. TCRdb keeps only in-frame clones here, not all; method: immunoSEQ multiplex PCR. The sample has under 75,000 clones, about 87% seen once; the top ten hold approximately 2.5%. Sequenced sample: peripheral blood. These receptor sequences come from a human donor in a cohort sampled during active COVID-19. The CDR3 runs from the conserved cysteine through the conserved F or W. Where a row states a size, it is once, few, many or the class of an expanded clone; other rows omit it.

-	17	TRBJ2-1	TRBV3-1/TRBV3-2	CASSQVKVALTQGEQFF
-	12	TRBJ1-1	TRBV12-3/TRBV12-4	CASRRGNTEAFF
once	15	TRBJ2-2	TRBV5-1	CASSGLAENTGELFF
-	19	TRBJ2-4	TRBV4-1	CASSLRRELDRASHPTQYF
-	15	TRBJ2-3	TRBV7-2	CASSLGESGTDTQYF
-	15	TRBJ2-1	TRBV27	CASNPGGLAINEQFF
-	15	TRBJ1-2	TRBV6-5	CASSPGTTPNYGYTF
-	17	TRBJ2-6	TRBV5-1	CASSLWTHPSGANVLTF
-	14	TRBJ2-7	TRBV6-1	CASSEGQGVDEQYF
-	16	TRBJ2-2	TRBV19	CASTLRGGLNTGELFF
-	14	TRBJ1-6	TRBV27	CASRLQGGNSPLHF
few	13	TRBJ1-6	TRBV7-9	CASSLAAGSPLHF
-	13	TRBJ2-5	TRBV5-4	CASSWDRGETQYF
-	15	TRBJ2-3	TRBV7-2	CASSPWTSGTDTQYF
-	15	TRBJ2-1	TRBV29-1	CSVRRGEDTPGEQFF
-	12	TRBJ1-1	TRBV6-6	CASLTRDTEAFF
-	14	TRBJ2-7	TRBV16	CASSQSGSPREQYF
-	15	TRBJ1-1	TRBV19	CASSIDSTRGTEAFF
-	15	TRBJ2-3	TRBV11-2	CASSLEPNVRYTQYF
-	15	TRBJ1-2	TRBV18	CASSRAGQGAGGYTF
-	14	TRBJ1-1	TRBV11-3	CASSFFRGNTEAFF
-	13	TRBJ2-5	TRBV12-3/TRBV12-4	CASAAGIKETQYF
once	13	TRBJ1-2	TRBV30	CAWSARGLGGYTF
-	16	TRBJ2-3	TRBV18	CASSPPASGRRGTQYF
-	14	TRBJ2-1	TRBV11-1	CASSPDRGGIEQFF
-	12	TRBJ2-7	TRBV7-9	CASSSTGTEQYF
-	13	TRBJ1-6	TRBV5-4	CASSLARNSPLHF
-	15	TRBJ2-2	TRBV27	CASSPRLAGTGELFF
-	18	TRBJ1-3	TRBV6-4	CASSWSTGRYLSGNTIYF
-	15	TRBJ2-7	TRBV7-2	CASSLQGAPNYEQYF
-	12	TRBJ1-5	TRBV3-1/TRBV3-2	CASSPYGQPQHF
-	15	TRBJ2-1	TRBV7-9	CASSQRLAGVNEQFF
few	15	TRBJ2-4	TRBV6-2/TRBV6-3	CASSYSAGPKNIQYF
-	15	TRBJ1-3	TRBV10-3	CAISPQGARGNTIYF
once	14	TRBJ2-4	TRBV7-2	CASSSDTKGGIQYF
few	14	TRBJ1-4	TRBV7-9	CASSQGHVNEKLFF
-	15	TRBJ1-4	TRBV2	CASRDSGLPEEKLFF
-	13	TRBJ1-4	TRBV30	CAWTGTGDEKLFF
-	17	TRBJ2-5	TRBV15	CATSRKALAGDLETQYF
-	15	TRBJ2-7	TRBV10-3	CAISENWREYNEQYF
-	14	TRBJ2-7	TRBV6-5	CASSHLAFDYEQYF